This T cell receptor (beta chain) was documented in a study of CD8 T cells in Susac syndrome. Findings of the study overall: An acknowledgment was made by the study that its TCR sequencing and HLA analysis involved relatively few individuals.

TCR beta sequences were obtained from blood CD8+ and CD4+ T cells. Included as multiple sclerosis controls were treatment-naive patients who had stable or active relapsing-remitting disease. On this clonotype itself: Its antigen is unknown.

Random hexamers were used to reverse transcribe an amount of roughly 0.45 to 1 ug RNA. The amplification used immunoSEQ multiplex PCR on TCR beta CDR3; it spanned 54 Vbeta and 13 Jbeta. MiXCR was run by TCRdb on the immunoSEQ multiplex PCR reads, yielding one entry per CDR3 protein. The data show about 300,000 distinct CDR3 sequences, about 91% seen once. The CDR3 length is 13 residues. CDR1 is MNHEY, CDR2 SVGAGI, per germline. With 6 bases clipped from V and 5 bases from J, the junction kept 6 bases outside the gene matches. The TCR originated in a human donor with multiple sclerosis. Sequenced input: CD4+ T cells from PBMCs. The chain joins TRBV6-5 to TRBJ2-7, with TRBD1 matching 8 bases. The CDR3 protein is CASSRQGLNEQYF. The DNA for the CDR3 is TGTGCCAGCAGCAGACAGGGGTTAAACGAGCAGTACTTC.